This note documents a single T cell receptor (beta chain) sequence. Antigen: not known. This CDR3 has 16 amino acids. Trimming left V 3 bases short and J 8 bases short, with 22 bases between. CDR1 is MDHEN and CDR2 is SYDVKM in the germline V gene. General study findings and limits: Tumor memory CD4+ T cell TCR gene usage clustered with blood and lymph node memory CD4+ cells and lymph node naive CD4+ cells. Tumor Treg TCRs overlapped most with tumor naive CD4+ cells. Whole repertoires were not studied in the larger cohort, only one V-J beta rearrangement.

Semi-nested PCR with Nested Universal Primer A followed constant-region reverse priming of full-length variable regions. MiXCR, applied by TCRdb to the 5' RACE reads, yields one record per CDR3 protein. This table has approximately 11,000 distinct CDR3 sequences, roughly half appearing once. The source of this sequence is a female donor with breast cancer. Material for sequencing was tumor-infiltrating naive CD4+ T cells sorted from the breast tumor. The subset was: naive CD4+ T cells, CD4+CD45RA+CD25-. V gene TRBV28 combines with J gene TRBJ1-1; D may be TRBD1 (6 bases). The CDR3 is CASSLSVGARGREAFF. The CDR3 DNA sequence: TGTGCCAGCAGTTTGTCGGTGGGGGCGCGCGGGCGCGAAGCTTTCTTT.